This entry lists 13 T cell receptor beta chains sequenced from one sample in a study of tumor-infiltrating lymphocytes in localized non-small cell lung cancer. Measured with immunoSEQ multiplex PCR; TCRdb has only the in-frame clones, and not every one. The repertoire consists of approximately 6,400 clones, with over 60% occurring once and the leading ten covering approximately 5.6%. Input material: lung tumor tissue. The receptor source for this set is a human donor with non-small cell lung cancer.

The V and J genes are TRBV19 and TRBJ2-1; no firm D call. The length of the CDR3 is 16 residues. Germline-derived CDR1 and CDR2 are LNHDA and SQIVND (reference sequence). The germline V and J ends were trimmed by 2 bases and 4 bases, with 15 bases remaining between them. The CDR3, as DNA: TGTGCCAGTAGTATACGAGCCGGTGCTGGATACAATGAGCAGTTCTTC. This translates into CASSIRAGAGYNEQFF.

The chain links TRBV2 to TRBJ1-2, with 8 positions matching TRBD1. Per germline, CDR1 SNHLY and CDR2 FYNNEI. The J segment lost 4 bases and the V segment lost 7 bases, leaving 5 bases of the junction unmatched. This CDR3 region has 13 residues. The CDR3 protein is CASKDRATYGYTF. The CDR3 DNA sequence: TGTGCCAGCAAGGACAGGGCCACCTATGGCTACACCTTC.

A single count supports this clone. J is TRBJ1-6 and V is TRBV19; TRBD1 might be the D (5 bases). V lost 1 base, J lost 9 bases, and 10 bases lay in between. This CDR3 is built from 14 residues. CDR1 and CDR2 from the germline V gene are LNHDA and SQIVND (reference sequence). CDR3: CASSIGQGGSPLHF. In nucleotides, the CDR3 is TGTGCCAGTAGTATAGGTCAGGGTGGTTCACCCCTCCACTTT.

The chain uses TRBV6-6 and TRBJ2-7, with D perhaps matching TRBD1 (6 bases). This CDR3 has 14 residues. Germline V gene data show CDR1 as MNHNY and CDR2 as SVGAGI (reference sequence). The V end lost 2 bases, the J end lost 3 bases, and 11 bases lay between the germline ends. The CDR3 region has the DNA TGTGCCAGCAGTTACGACAGGCGGTACTACGAGCAGTACTTC. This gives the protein CASSYDRRYYEQYF.

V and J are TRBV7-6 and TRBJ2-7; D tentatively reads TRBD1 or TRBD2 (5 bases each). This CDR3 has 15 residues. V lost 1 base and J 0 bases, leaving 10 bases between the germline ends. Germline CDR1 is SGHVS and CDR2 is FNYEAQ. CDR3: CASSLGGAHSYEQYF. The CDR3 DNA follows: TGTGCCAGCAGCTTAGGAGGGGCCCACTCCTACGAGCAGTACTTC.

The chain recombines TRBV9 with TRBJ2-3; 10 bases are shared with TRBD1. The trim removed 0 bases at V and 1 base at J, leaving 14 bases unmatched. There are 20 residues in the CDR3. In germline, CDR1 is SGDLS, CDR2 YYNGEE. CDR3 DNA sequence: TGTGCCAGCAGCGTAGAGCCAGACGTAACCGGGACAGGGGGCACAGATACGCAGTATTTT. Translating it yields CASSVEPDVTGTGGTDTQYF.

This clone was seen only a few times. The CDR3 protein is CASSPRQGLMNTEAFF. The DNA for the CDR3 is TGTGCCAGCAGCCCCCGACAGGGACTTATGAACACTGAAGCTTTCTTT. The genes are TRBV14 and TRBJ1-1, with 7 bases identical to TRBD1. The CDR3 spans 16 residues. Per germline, CDR1 SGHDN and CDR2 FVKESK. V was pared by 4 bases and J by 0 bases, with 8 bases of the junction left unmatched.

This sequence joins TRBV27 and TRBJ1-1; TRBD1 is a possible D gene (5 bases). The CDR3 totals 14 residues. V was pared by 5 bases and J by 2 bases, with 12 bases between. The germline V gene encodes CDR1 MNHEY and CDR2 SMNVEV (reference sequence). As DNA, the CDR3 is TGTGCCAGCAGTCACCGCGGGGGTAACACTGAAGCTTTCTTT. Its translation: CASSHRGGNTEAFF.

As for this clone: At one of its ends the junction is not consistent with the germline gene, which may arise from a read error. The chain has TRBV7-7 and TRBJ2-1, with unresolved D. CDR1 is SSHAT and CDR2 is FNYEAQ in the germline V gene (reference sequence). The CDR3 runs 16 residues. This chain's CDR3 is CASSKTAPPVYNEQFF. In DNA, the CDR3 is TGTGCTAGCAGCAAGACCGCTCCCCCCGTCTACAATGAGCAGTTCTTC.

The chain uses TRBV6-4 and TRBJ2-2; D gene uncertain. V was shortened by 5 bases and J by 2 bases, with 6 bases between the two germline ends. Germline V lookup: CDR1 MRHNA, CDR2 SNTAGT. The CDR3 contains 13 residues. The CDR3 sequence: CASSPQNTGELFF. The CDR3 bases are TGTGCCAGCAGTCCTCAAAACACCGGGGAGCTGTTTTTT.

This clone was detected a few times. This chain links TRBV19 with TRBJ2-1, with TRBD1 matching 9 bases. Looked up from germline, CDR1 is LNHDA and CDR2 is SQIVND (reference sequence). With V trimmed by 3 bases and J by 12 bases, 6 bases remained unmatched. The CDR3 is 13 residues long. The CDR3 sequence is CASSILKGQGQFF. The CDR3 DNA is TGTGCCAGTAGTATCCTCAAGGGACAGGGGCAGTTCTTC.

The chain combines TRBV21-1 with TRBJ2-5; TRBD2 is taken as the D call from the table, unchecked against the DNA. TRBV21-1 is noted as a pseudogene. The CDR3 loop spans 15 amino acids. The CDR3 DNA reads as TGTGCCAGCAGCAAACCACCTTCAGCGGAAGAGACCCAGTACTTC. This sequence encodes CASSKPPSAEETQYF.

CDR3: CASSLRDRGNEQFF. The CDR3 nucleotides are TGTGCCAGCAGCCTCCGGGACCGAGGCAATGAGCAGTTCTTC. The rearrangement joins TRBV11-3 to TRBJ2-1, with D possibly called TRBD1 or TRBD2 (5 bases each). This CDR3 is 14 amino acids long. The V gene lost 5 bases and the J gene lost 6 bases, with 14 bases spanning the gap. Germline V gene lookup returns CDR1 SGHNT and CDR2 YENEEA.